This TCR beta chain originates from a study of TIL therapy for anti-PD-1-resistant metastatic lung cancer. Turning to the study itself: Most patients had lung adenocarcinoma.

V was pared by 0 bases and J by 8 bases, with 7 bases between. Germline lookup yields CDR1 PRHDT and CDR2 FYEKMQ (reference sequence). CDR3 length: 13 amino acids. The table lists this clone with a few counts. Noted time point: pre-treatment sample, taken before nivolumab and TIL therapy. The tumor samples were excised metastases, mostly pleural nodules or supraclavicular lymph nodes. Patients were adults with stage 4 NSCLC. Sequencing used immunoSEQ v3. Survey-level samples got approximately 2 million read pairs; deep-level samples got roughly 5-6.5 million. Clones were sequenced by immunoSEQ multiplex PCR, and TCRdb holds only the in-frame ones, with some missing. The sample lists 25,000 to 30,000 clones, approximately 77% occurring once.

Source: tumor tissue, taken at baseline. The clonotype was recovered from a person aged 25-85 years with non-small cell lung cancer. This chain joins TRBV13 and TRBJ2-2, with D unresolved. CDR3 region: CASSLGSVGELFF. The CDR3 bases are TGTGCCAGCAGCTTAGGGTCTGTTGGGGAGCTGTTTTTT. The whole variable domain, remainder taken from reference TRBV13 and TRBJ2-2, is AAGVIQSPRHLIKEKRETATLKCYPIPRHDTVYWYQQGPGQDPQFLISFYEKMQSDKGSIPDRFSAQQFSDYHSELNMSSLELGDSALYFCASSLGSVGELFFGEGSRLTVL.